This TCR beta chain was obtained from a study of response to subunit inactivated influenza vaccine. Note on this clonotype: Its antigen is not identified.

The CDR3 loop spans 15 amino acids. V was cut by 5 bases and J by 0 bases, with 12 bases left in between. Germline V gene sequence: CDR1 SGHDT, CDR2 YYEEEE. TCRdb reprocessed the RT-PCR reads via MiXCR and lists one record per CDR3 protein. The sample shows fewer than 750,000 distinct CDR3 sequences, 12% to 15% of them seen only once. Whole-study results and caveats: The authors proposed limited new T cell recruitment per seasonal influenza vaccination.

This material consisted of PBMCs from blood, taken 12 days after vaccination. This chain uses TRBV5-6 with TRBJ2-1; D is uncertain. The clonotype was recovered from a man aged 45 to 65 who received an inactivated influenza vaccine. The CDR3 sequence: CASSPLYSSYNEQFF. The DNA for the CDR3 is TGTGCCAGCAGTCCCCTATACAGCTCCTACAATGAGCAGTTCTTC. The full variable domain, in which reference TRBV5-6 and TRBJ2-1 provide the parts outside the CDR3, is DAGVTQSPTHLIKTRGQQVTLRCSPKSGHDTVSWYQQALGQGPQFIFQYYEEEERQRGNFPDRFSGHQFPNYSSELNVNALLLGDSALYLCASSPLYSSYNEQFFGPGTRLTVL.